This is a list of T cell receptor beta chains from one sample in a study of response to subunit inactivated influenza vaccine. TCRdb reanalysed the RT-PCR reads using MiXCR and keeps one entry per CDR3 protein. In the table there are about 520,000 distinct CDR3 sequences, around 25% of which are singletons. This specimen was CD4+ T cells sorted from PBMCs, taken 4 to 6 days after vaccination. These receptors originate from a man over 45 who received an inactivated influenza vaccine. Both conserved end residues are part of each CDR3. A D gene is named only where the DNA matches it firmly. The listing skips clone size in some rows; elsewhere it reads once, few, many or a size class.

D gene	clone size	V gene	J gene	CDR3 DNA	CDR3 protein
.	few	TRBV7-9	TRBJ2-3	TGTGCCAGCGCGCCGGGTGTCCAGGACATCGATACGCAGTATTTT	CASAPGVQDIDTQYF
TRBD2	.	TRBV4-2	TRBJ2-5	TGTGCCAGCAGCCTAGGCACTAGCGGGGCTTTAGAGACCCAGTACTTC	CASSLGTSGALETQYF
.	.	TRBV30	TRBJ2-5	TGTGCCTGGAGTGTGATTAGCACCCAAGAGACCCAGTACTTC	CAWSVISTQETQYF
TRBD1	.	TRBV7-2	TRBJ2-7	TGTGCCAGCAGATCCGGGACAGGCTTCGAGCAGTACTTC	CASRSGTGFEQYF
TRBD1	.	TRBV3-1	TRBJ2-1	TGTGCCAGCAGCCCCATACAGGGGGCATCCTACAATGAGCAGTTCTTC	CASSPIQGASYNEQFF
TRBD2	few	TRBV27	TRBJ2-1	TGTGCCAGCAGTTTATTTCAGACTAGCGGGAGAAATGAGCAGTTCTTC	CASSLFQTSGRNEQFF
TRBD1	.	TRBV12-3/TRBV12-4	TRBJ1-2	TGTGCCAGCAACATCCCGGGACAGCAATTTTCCTTC	CASNIPGQQFSF
TRBD2	.	TRBV12-3/TRBV12-4	TRBJ2-5	TGTGCCATCAGTTTAGCGGAGGTCAGCGGGGGGTACCAAGAGACCCAGTACTTC	CAISLAEVSGGYQETQYF
TRBD1	few	TRBV7-9	TRBJ1-1	TGTGCCAGCAGACCTACAGGGGGGAACACTGAAGCTTTCTTT	CASRPTGGNTEAFF
.	.	TRBV10-3	TRBJ2-3	TGTGCCATCAGTGAGTCAAACAGGGGGGGAGATACGCAGTATTTT	CAISESNRGGDTQYF
TRBD2	.	TRBV7-2	TRBJ2-1	TGTGCCAGCAGCTTAGTAGCTAGCGGGGTCAATGAGCAGTTCTTC	CASSLVASGVNEQFF
TRBD2	few	TRBV2	TRBJ2-3	TGTGCCAGCAGTGTAAGCGGGATCCGCACAGATACGCAGTATTTT	CASSVSGIRTDTQYF
.	many	TRBV12-3/TRBV12-4	TRBJ2-1	TGTGCCAGCAGTTTGCGGTTTGAGCAGTTCTTC	CASSLRFEQFF
.	.	TRBV6-1	TRBJ1-2	TGTGCCAGCAGGCCAGGGGCGCTTAGCTATGGCTACACCTTC	CASRPGALSYGYTF
TRBD2	few	TRBV9	TRBJ2-1	TGTGCCAGCAGCGTAGGACTAGCGGAGACAAATGAGCAGTTCTTC	CASSVGLAETNEQFF
.	.	TRBV12-3/TRBV12-4	TRBJ2-7	TGTGCCAGCAGTTTGGGCTACTTCTACGAGCAGTACTTC	CASSLGYFYEQYF
TRBD2	few	TRBV7-2	TRBJ2-5	TGTGCCAGCAGCTTAAGGACTAGCCCTTTGGGGTTGGAGACCCAGTACTTC	CASSLRTSPLGLETQYF
TRBD2	.	TRBV24-1	TRBJ2-7	TGTGCCACCAGTGACACCGGGACTAGCGTGTACGAGCAGTACTTC	CATSDTGTSVYEQYF
.	.	TRBV12-3/TRBV12-4	TRBJ2-7	TGTGCCAGCAGTTTAGCGGAGAACTACGAGCAGTACTTC	CASSLAENYEQYF
TRBD1	few	TRBV7-2	TRBJ1-6	TGTGCCAGCAGCGCCACCGGGACAGGGTTTTCACCCCTCCACTTT	CASSATGTGFSPLHF
.	few	TRBV6-2/TRBV6-3	TRBJ2-3	TGTGCCAGCAGTTTAGCGACAGCGCTAGATACGCAGTATTTT	CASSLATALDTQYF
TRBD1	.	TRBV5-1	TRBJ2-7	TGCGCCAGCAGCTTACCCGGAGGGACAGGGTCCGAGCAGTACTTC	CASSLPGGTGSEQYF
.	many	TRBV5-1	TRBJ2-5	TGCGCCAGCAGATGGGCCGGGGAGACCCAGTACTTC	CASRWAGETQYF
.	many	TRBV12-3/TRBV12-4	TRBJ1-2	TGTGCCAGCGGAATGGGGGCGGGCTATGGCTACACCTTC	CASGMGAGYGYTF
.	few	TRBV29-1	TRBJ2-1	TGCAGCGTTGATCCCCACGGGCCTTACAATGAGCAGTTCTTC	CSVDPHGPYNEQFF
.	many	TRBV29-1	TRBJ1-1	TGCAGCGTTGCTGCAGGGGCGAACACTGAAGCTTTCTTT	CSVAAGANTEAFF
.	many	TRBV5-1	TRBJ2-3	TGCGCCAGCAGCTTGAACATGGGCAATACGCAGTATTTT	CASSLNMGNTQYF
.	.	TRBV10-3	TRBJ2-1	TGTGCCATCAGTGAGGGGCCAGGTGAGCAGTTCTTC	CAISEGPGEQFF
TRBD1	few	TRBV20-1	TRBJ2-5	TGCAGTGCTAGTCATCCCGGGACAGGTCTCCAAGAGACCCAGTACTTC	CSASHPGTGLQETQYF
.	few	TRBV11-2	TRBJ2-5	TGTGCCAGCAGCTTAGCGCCGTGGGAGACCCAGTACTTC	CASSLAPWETQYF
TRBD2	few	TRBV27	TRBJ2-7	TGTGCCAGCAGTTTGAGGGCTAGCGGGCGAGGCGAGCAGTACTTC	CASSLRASGRGEQYF
TRBD2	.	TRBV20-1	TRBJ2-1	TGCAGTGCTAGCAAAGCGGGAGGTTATCTAGACAATGAGCAGTTCTTC	CSASKAGGYLDNEQFF
.	.	TRBV20-1	TRBJ2-7	TGCAGTGCTATACTAGCAGCCCACGAGCAGTACTTC	CSAILAAHEQYF
.	few	TRBV10-3	TRBJ2-7	TGTGCCATCAGTGAGCCGCGAGACCGGAGCTCCTACGAGCAGTACTTC	CAISEPRDRSSYEQYF
.	many	TRBV12-3/TRBV12-4	TRBJ1-2	TGTGCCAGCAGCCGAGGACAGAACTATGGCTACACCTTC	CASSRGQNYGYTF
.	many	TRBV5-1	TRBJ1-5	TGCGCCAGCAGCTTGGAGGCAGGCAATCAGCCCCAGCATTTT	CASSLEAGNQPQHF
TRBD2	few	TRBV20-1	TRBJ2-3	TGCAGTGCTAGACTAGCGGGAGATGTAGATACGCAGTATTTT	CSARLAGDVDTQYF
.	many	TRBV3-1	TRBJ1-3	TGTGCCAGCAGCGCTCTATCTGGAAACACCATATATTTT	CASSALSGNTIYF